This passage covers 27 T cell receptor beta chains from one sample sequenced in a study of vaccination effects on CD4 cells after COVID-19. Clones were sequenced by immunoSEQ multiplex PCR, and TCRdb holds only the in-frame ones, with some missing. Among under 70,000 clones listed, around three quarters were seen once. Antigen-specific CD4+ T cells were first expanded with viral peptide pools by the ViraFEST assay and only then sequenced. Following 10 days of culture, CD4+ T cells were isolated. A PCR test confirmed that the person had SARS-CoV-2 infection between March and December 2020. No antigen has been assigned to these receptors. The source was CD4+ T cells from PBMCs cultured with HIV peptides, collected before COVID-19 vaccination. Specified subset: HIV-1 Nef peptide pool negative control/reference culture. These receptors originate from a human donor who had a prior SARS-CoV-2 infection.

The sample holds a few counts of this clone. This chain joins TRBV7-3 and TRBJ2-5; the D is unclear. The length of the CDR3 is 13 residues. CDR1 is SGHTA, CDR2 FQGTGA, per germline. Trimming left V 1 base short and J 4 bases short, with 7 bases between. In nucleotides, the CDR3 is TGTGCCAGCAGCTTAAGCCTGGGAGAGACCCAGTACTTC. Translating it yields CASSLSLGETQYF.

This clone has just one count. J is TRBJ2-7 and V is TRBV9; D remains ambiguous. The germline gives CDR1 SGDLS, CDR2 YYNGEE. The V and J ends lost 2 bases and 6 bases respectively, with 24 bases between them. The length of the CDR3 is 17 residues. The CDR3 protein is CASSVSRAPTGVSEQYF. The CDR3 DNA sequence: TGTGCCAGCAGCGTCTCCCGGGCCCCAACTGGGGTCAGCGAGCAGTACTTC.

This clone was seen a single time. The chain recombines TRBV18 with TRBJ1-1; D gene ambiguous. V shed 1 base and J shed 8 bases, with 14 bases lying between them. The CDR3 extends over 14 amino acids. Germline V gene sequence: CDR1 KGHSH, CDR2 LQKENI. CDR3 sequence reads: CASSPLFQTEEAFF. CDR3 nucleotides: TGTGCCAGCTCACCACTTTTTCAAACGGAAGAAGCTTTCTTT.

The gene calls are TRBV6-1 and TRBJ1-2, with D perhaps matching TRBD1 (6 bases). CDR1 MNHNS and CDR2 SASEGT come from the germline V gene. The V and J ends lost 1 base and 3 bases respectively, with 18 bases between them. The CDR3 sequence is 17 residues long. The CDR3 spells CASSEGPAGARYYGYTF. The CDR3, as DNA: TGTGCCAGCAGTGAAGGACCCGCAGGGGCTCGGTACTATGGCTACACCTTC.

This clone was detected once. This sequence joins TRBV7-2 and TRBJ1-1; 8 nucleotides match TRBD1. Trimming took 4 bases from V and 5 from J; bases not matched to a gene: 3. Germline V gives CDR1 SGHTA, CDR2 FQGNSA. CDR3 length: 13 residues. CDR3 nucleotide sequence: TGTGCCAGCAGCTCACAGGGGGGGACTGAAGCTTTCTTT. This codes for CASSSQGGTEAFF.

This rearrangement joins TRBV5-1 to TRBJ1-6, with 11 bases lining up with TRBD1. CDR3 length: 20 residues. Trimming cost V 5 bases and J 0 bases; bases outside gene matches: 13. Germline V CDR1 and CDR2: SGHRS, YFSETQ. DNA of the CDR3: TGCGCCAGCAGTTCCCGGACCGGGACAGGGGGTGGCTCCTATAATTCACCCCTCCACTTT. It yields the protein CASSSRTGTGGGSYNSPLHF.

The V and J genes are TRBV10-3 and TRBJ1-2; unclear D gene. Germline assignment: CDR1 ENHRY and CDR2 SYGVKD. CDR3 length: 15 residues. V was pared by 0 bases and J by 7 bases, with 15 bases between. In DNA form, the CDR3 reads TGTGCCATCAGTGAGTCGGGAGGGAATTATGGTGGCTACACCTTC. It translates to CAISESGGNYGGYTF.

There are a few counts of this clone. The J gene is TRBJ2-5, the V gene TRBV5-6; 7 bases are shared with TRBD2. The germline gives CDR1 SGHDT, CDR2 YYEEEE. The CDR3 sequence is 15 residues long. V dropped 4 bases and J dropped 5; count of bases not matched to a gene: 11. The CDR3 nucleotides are TGTGCCAGCAGCCGTGTGGCGGGAGTCCTCGAGACCCAGTACTTC. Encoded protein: CASSRVAGVLETQYF.

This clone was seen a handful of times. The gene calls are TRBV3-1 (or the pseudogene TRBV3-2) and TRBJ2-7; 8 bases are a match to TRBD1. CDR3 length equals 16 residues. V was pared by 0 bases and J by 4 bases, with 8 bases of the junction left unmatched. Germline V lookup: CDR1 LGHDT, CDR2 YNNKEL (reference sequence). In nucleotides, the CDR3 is TGTGCCAGCAGCCAAGAAGAACGGACAGGGTTTTACGAGCAGTACTTC. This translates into CASSQEERTGFYEQYF.

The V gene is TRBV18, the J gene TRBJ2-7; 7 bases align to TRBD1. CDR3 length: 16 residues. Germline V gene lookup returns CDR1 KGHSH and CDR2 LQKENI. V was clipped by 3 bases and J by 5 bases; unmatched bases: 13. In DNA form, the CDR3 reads TGTGCCAGCTCACCGTCATATTCGACAGGGTCCCACGAGCAGTACTTC. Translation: CASSPSYSTGSHEQYF.

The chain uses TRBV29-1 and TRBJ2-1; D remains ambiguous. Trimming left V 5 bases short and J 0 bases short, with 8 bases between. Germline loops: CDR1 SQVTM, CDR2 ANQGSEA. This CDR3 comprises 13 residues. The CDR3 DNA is TGCAGCGTTACTATTTACTCCTACAATGAGCAGTTCTTC. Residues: CSVTIYSYNEQFF.

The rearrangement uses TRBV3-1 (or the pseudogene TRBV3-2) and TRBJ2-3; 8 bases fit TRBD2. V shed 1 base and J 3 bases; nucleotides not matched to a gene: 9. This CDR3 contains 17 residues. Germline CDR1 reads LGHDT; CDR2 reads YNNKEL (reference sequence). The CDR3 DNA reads TGTGCCAGCAGCCAAGCGGGAGCGGGGGTAGGAACAGATACGCAGTATTTT. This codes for CASSQAGAGVGTDTQYF.

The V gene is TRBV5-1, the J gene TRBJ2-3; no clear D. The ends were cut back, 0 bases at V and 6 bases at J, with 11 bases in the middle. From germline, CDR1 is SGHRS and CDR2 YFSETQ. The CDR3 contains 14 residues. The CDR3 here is CASSLAGRWDTQYF. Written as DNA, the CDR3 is TGCGCCAGCAGCTTGGCCGGGCGATGGGATACGCAGTATTTT.

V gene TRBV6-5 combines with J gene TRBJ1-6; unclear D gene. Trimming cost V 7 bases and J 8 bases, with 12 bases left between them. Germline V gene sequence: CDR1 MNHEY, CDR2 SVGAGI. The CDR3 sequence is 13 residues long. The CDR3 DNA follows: TGTGCCAGCAAGGTGGAGAATCATTCACCCCTCCACTTT. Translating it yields CASKVENHSPLHF.

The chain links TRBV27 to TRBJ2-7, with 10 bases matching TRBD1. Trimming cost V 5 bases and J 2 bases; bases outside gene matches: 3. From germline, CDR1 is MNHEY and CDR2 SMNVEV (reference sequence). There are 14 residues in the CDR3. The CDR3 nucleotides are TGTGCCAGCAGTCGGACAGGGGGAGCCTACGAGCAGTACTTC. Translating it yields CASSRTGGAYEQYF.

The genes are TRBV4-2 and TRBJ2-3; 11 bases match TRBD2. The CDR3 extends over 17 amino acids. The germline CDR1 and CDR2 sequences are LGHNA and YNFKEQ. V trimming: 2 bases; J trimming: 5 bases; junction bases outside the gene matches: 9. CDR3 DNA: TGTGCCAGCAGCCAAATCGGGACTAGCGGAGGGGGAGATACGCAGTATTTT. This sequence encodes CASSQIGTSGGGDTQYF.

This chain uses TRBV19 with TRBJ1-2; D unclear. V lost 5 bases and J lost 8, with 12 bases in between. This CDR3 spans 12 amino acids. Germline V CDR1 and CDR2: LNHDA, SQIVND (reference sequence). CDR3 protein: CASSVRGEGYTF. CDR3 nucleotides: TGTGCCAGTAGTGTCCGCGGGGAGGGCTACACCTTC.

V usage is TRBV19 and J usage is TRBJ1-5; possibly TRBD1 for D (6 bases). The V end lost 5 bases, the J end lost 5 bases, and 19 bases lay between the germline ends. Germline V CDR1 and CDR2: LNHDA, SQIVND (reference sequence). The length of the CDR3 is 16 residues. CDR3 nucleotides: TGTGCCAGTAGTGCCGCAAAGGGGGTTAGGGATCAGCCCCAGCATTTT. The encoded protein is CASSAAKGVRDQPQHF.

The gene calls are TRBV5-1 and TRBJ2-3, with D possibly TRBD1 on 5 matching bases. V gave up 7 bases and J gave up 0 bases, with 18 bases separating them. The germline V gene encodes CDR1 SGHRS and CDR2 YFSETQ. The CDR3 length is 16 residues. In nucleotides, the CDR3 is TGCGCCAGCTCAAAAACCACAGGTACTAGCACAGATACGCAGTATTTT. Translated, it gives CASSKTTGTSTDTQYF. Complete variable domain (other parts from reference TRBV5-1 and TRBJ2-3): KAGVTQTPRYLIKTRGQQVTLSCSPISGHRSVSWYQQTPGQGLQFLFEYFSETQRNKGNFPGRFSGRQFSNSRSEMNVSTLELGDSALYLCASSKTTGTSTDTQYFGPGTRLTVL.

The CDR3 spells CAISEGSGRQETQYF. CDR3 nucleotides: TGTGCCATCAGTGAGGGGTCAGGCCGACAAGAGACCCAGTACTTC. The genes are TRBV10-3 and TRBJ2-5; D unresolved. The CDR3 has 15 residues. Per the germline V gene, CDR1 is ENHRY and CDR2 is SYGVKD. V was pared by 2 bases and J by 2 bases, with 12 bases between.

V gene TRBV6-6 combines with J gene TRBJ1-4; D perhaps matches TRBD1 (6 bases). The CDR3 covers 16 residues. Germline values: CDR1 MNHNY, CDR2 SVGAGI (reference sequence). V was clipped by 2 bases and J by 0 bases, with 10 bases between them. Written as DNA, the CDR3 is TGTGCCAGCAGTTACGGTCGGACAGCAACTAATGAAAAACTGTTTTTT. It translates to CASSYGRTATNEKLFF.

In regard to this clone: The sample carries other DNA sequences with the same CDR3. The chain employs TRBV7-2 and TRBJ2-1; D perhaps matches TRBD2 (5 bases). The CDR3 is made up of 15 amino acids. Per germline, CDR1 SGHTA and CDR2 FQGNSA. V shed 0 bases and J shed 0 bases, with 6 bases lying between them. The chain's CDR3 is CASSLAGVSYNEQFF. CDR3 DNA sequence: TGTGCCAGCAGCTTAGCGGGAGTCTCCTACAATGAGCAGTTCTTC.

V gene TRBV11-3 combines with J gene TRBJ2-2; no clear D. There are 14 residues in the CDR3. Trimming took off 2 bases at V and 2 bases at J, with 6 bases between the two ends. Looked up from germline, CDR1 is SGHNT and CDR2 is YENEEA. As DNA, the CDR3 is TGTGCCAGCAGCTTAAGCAGAAACACCGGGGAGCTGTTTTTT. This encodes CASSLSRNTGELFF.

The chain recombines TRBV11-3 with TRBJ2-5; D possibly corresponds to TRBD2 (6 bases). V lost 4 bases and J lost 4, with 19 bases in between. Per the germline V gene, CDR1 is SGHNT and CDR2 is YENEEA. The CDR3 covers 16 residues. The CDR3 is CASSSYIYEGLETQYF. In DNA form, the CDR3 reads TGTGCCAGCAGCTCCTACATTTACGAGGGACTAGAGACCCAGTACTTC.

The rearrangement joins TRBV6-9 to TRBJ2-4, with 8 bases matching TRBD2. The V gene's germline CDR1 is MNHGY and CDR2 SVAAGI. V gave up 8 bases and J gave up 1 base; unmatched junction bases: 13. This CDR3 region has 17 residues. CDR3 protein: CASPPRSGMIAKNIQYF. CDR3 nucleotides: TGTGCCAGCCCACCACGTAGCGGGATGATCGCCAAAAACATTCAGTACTTC.

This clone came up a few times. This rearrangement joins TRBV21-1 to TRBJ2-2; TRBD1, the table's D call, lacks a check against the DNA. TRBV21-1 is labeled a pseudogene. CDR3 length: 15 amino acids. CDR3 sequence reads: CASSNYGSDTGELFF. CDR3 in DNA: TGTGCCAGCAGCAATTATGGCAGTGACACCGGGGAGCTGTTTTTT.

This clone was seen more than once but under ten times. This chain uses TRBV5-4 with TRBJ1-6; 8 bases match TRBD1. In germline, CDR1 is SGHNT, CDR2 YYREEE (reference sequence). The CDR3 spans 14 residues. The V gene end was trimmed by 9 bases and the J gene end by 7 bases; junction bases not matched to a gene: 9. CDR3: CATRTGSGNSPLHF. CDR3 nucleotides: TGTGCCACCAGGACAGGGTCGGGCAATTCACCCCTCCACTTT.